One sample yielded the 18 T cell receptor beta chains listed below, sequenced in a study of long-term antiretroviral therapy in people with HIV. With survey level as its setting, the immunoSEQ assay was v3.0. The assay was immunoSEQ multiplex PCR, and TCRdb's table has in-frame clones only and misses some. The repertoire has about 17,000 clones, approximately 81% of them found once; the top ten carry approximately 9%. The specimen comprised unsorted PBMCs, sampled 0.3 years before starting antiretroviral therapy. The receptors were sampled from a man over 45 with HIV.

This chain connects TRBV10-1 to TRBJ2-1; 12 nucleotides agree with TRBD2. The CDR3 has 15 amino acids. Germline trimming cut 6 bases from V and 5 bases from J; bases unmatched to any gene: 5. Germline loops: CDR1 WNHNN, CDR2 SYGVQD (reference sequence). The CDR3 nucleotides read TGCGCCAGCAGAAATCTAGCGGGAGGGGACAATGAGCAGTTCTTC. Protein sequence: CASRNLAGGDNEQFF.

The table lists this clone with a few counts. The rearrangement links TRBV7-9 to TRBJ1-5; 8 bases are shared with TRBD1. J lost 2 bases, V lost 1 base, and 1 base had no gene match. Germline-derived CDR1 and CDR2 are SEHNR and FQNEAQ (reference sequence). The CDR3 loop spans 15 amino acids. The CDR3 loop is CASSLGQGRNQPQHF. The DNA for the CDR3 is TGTGCCAGCAGCTTAGGACAGGGGCGCAATCAGCCCCAGCATTTT.

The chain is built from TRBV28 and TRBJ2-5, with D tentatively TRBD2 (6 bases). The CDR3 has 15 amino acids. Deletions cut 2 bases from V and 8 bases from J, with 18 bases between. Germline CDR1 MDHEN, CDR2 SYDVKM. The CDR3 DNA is TGTGCCAGCAGTTTAGACTTGCGGGGCCGGGGAACCCAGTACTTC. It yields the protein CASSLDLRGRGTQYF.

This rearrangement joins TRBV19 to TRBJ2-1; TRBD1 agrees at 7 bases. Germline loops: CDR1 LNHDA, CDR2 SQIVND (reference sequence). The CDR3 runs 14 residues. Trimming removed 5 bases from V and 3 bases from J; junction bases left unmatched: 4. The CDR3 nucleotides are TGTGCCAGTAGTTCGGGACAGTACTACAATGAGCAGTTCTTC. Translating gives CASSSGQYYNEQFF.

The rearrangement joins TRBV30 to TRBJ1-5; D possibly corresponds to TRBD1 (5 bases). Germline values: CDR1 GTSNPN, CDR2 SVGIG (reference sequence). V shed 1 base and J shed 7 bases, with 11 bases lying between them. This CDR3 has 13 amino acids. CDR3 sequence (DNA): TGTGCCTGGAGTGCGGGGCGAGGGCAGCCCCAGCATTTT. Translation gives CAWSAGRGQPQHF.

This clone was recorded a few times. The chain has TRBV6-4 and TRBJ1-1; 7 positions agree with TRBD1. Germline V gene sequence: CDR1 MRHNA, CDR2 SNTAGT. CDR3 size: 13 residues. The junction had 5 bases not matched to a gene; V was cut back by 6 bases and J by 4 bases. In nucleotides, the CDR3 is TGTGCCAGCAGCGACAGGGAGGGCACTGAAGCTTTCTTT. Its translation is CASSDREGTEAFF.

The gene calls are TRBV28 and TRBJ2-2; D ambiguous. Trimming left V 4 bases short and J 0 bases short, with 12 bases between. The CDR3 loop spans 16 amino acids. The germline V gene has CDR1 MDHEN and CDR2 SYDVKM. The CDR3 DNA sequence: TGTGCCAGCAGTTCCCCCTGGTGGTCGAACACCGGGGAGCTGTTTTTT. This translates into CASSSPWWSNTGELFF.

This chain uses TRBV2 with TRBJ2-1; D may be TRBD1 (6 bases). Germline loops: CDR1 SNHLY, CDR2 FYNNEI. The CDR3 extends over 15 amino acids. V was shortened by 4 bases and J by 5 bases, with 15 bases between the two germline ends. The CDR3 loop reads CASSAASGDNNEQFF. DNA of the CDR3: TGTGCCAGCAGTGCCGCCTCCGGGGACAACAATGAGCAGTTCTTC.

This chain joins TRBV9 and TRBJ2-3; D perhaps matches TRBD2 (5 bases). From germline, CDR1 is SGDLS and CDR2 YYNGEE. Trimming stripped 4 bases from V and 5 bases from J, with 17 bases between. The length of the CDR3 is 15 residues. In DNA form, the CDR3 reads TGTGCCAGCAGCAAATATGGGGAGTGGGAAGATACGCAGTATTTT. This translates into CASSKYGEWEDTQYF.

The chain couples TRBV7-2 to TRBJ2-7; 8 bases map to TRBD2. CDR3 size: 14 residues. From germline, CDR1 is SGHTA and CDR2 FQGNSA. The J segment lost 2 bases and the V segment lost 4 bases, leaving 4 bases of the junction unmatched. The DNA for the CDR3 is TGTGCCAGCAGCTCCCTAGCGGGCGCCTACGAGCAGTACTTC. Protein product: CASSSLAGAYEQYF. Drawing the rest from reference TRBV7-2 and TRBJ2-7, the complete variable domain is GAGVSQSPSNKVTEKGKDVELRCDPISGHTALYWYRQSLGQGLEFLIYFQGNSAPDKSGLPSDRFSAERTGGSVSTLTIQRTQQEDSAVYLCASSSLAGAYEQYFGPGTRLTVT.

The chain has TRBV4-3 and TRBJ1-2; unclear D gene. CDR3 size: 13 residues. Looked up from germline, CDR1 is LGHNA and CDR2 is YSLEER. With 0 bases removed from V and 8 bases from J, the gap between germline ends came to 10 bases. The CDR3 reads CASSQEGGKGYTF. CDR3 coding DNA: TGCGCCAGCAGCCAAGAAGGCGGCAAAGGCTACACCTTC.

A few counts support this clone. The DNA for the CDR3 is TGTGCCAGCAGTAGGGACAGGTCGGTTGCTCAGCCCCAGCATTTT. It specifies CASSRDRSVAQPQHF. The V call is TRBV28, the J call TRBJ1-5; 8 bases map to TRBD1. Losses at the gene ends were 5 bases for V and 6 bases for J; bases not matched to a gene: 9. The CDR3 contains 15 residues. Germline V gene data show CDR1 as MDHEN and CDR2 as SYDVKM.

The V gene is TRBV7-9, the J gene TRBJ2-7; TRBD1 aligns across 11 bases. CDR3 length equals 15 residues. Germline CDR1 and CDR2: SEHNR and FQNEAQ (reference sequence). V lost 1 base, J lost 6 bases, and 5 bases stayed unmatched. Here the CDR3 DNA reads TGTGCCAGCAGCTTAGGGACAGGGGGCGAGGGCGAGCAGTACTTC. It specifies CASSLGTGGEGEQYF.

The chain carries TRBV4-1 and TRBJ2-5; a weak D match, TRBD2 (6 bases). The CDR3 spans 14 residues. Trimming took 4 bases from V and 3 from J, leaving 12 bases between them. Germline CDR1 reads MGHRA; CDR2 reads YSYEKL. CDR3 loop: CASSPHSGEETQYF. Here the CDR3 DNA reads TGCGCCAGCAGCCCGCACTCGGGAGAAGAGACCCAGTACTTC.

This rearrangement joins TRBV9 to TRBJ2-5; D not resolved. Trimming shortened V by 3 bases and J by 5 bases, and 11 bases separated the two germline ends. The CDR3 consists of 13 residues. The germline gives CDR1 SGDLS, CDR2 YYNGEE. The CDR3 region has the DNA TGTGCCAGCAGCGCTCTACTACGGGAGACCCAGTACTTC. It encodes CASSALLRETQYF.

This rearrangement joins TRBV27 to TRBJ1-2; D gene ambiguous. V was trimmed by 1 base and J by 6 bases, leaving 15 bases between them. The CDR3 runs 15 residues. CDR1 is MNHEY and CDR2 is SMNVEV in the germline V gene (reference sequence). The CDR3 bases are TGTGCCAGCAGTTTATTTGCAGGAGTTAAGGATGGCTACACCTTC. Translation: CASSLFAGVKDGYTF.

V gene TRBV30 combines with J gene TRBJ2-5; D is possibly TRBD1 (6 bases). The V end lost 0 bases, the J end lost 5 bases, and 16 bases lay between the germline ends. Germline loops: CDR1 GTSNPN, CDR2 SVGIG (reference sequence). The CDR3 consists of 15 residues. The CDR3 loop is CAWSVPQGLGETQYF. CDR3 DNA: TGTGCCTGGAGTGTGCCCCAGGGGCTGGGCGAGACCCAGTACTTC.

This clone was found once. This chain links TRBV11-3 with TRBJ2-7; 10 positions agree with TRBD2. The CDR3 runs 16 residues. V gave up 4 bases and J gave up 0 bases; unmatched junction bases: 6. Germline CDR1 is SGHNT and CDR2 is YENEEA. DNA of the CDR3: TGTGCCAGCAGCTCCGGGACTAGCGAAAGCTCCTACGAGCAGTACTTC. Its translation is CASSSGTSESSYEQYF.